This TCR beta chain was documented in a study of OX40 agonist ivuxolimab in advanced cancers. Data came from immunoSEQ multiplex PCR; TCRdb stores just in-frame clones and leaves some out. The sample lists some 41,000 clones, 85% to 90% seen once, with less than 0.65% in the top ten. Per germline, CDR1 LNHDA and CDR2 SQIVND (reference sequence). This CDR3 comprises 14 residues. Trimming removed 7 bases at V and 2 bases at J, with 11 bases between. This material consisted of CD4+ or CD8+ T cells sorted from blood, taken in a trial of the OX40 agonist ivuxolimab. The chain combines TRBV19 with TRBJ1-4; maybe TRBD1 (5 bases). This receptor was identified in an adult with an advanced solid tumor such as melanoma, head and neck, liver or kidney cancer. The CDR3 is CASTRDGTNEKLFF. In nucleotides, the CDR3 is TGTGCCAGTACCAGGGATGGTACTAATGAAAAACTGTTTTTT.